This T cell receptor beta chain was obtained from a study of blood T cell repertoires in COVID-19 (dated by TCRdb to 2018 to 2020). Some background on the complete study: Recovered participants in ImmuneRACE Cohort 3 were defined as having two consecutive negative NP/OP PCR tests, clearance from a healthcare professional, or resolution of symptoms. Collaborator samples came from the United States, Italy and Spain and covered acute and convalescent phases of COVID-19. The prospective study material was composed of cDNA or gDNA derived from T cells, B-cell-depleted T cells, or PBMCs. Subjects who had been exposed to COVID-19, were actively infected with it, or had recovered from it provided the deeply sampled blood TCRbeta repertoires that made up the dataset. The repertoires were released in a freely available public database meant as a resource for research on the immune response to SARS-CoV-2. The samples were drawn from the first 160 participants of the ongoing ImmuneRACE study and from 950 to 1,500 subjects provided by 6 global collaborators. Sample metadata almost always included a de-identified subject ID, COVID-19 status, age in years and sex. Where available, HLA class I and class II types were taken from metadata supplied by the sample provider and were not determined by assay-based typing. Results the study describes overall, beyond this receptor: The quantity of clinical and demographic metadata differed by source and by participant and was supplied without curation.

From a lookup of the germline V gene (reference sequence), CDR1 and CDR2 are MNHEY and SMNVEV. The junction shows trimming of 5 bases on V and 4 bases on J, plus 20 bases between the germline ends. The CDR3 holds 16 amino acids from the cysteine to the phenylalanine. Only the CDR3 region is kept as DNA, spanning 48 bases read in frame from base 1. With regard to this clone: Its antigen is unknown. The input lacks base qualities; no much larger clone sits a single base away.

TCRbeta CDR3 regions were amplified from genomic DNA by means of the immunoSEQ Assay, a bias-controlled multiplex PCR. Regarding the original processing steps: Within the assay, amplification of reference gene primers was used to estimate how many nucleated cells each sample contained. To quantify the absolute abundance of each unique TCRbeta CDR3 rearrangement, sequence reads were collapsed and filtered. For each sample, productive Simpson clonality was calculated as the square root of Simpson's diversity index over productive rearrangements. Not all clones reach the TCRdb copy of this immuneACCESS table, which keeps in-frame sequences only. Checked studies attribute under half of the gap to unresolved V genes and leave the rest unexplained. Clone size and V and J calls were adopted from that table, with D and trimming inferred from the DNA. Here the sample has 150,000 to 200,000 clones; roughly 78% occur a single time. Under 20% of the sample belongs to the ten largest clones.

Participants in the prospective study were enrolled through a virtual design, were aged roughly 18 to 100 years, and lived in 20 to 30 United States geographic areas. In the prospective study, cohorts were assigned on the basis of participant-reported clinical history obtained from a screening survey and a study questionnaire. Mobile phlebotomists in the prospective study collected whole blood, serum and a nasopharyngeal or oropharyngeal swab from every participant. Prospective study participants could optionally give additional blood draws and questionnaires over a roughly two-month period. Before DNA extraction, prospective study blood samples were shipped either frozen or at room temperature.

The chain is made from TRBV27 and TRBJ2-5; matching of 6 bases hints at TRBD2 as the D gene. Source material: PBMCs or T cells enriched from blood (not recorded which). This sequence was found in a woman aged 70 to 79 in a cohort exposed to, infected with or recovered from COVID-19 (not recorded which). The sequenced DNA is TGTGCCAGCAGTATAGGACGACGGCAGGGAGGAGAGACCCAGTACTTC. Translation gives CASSIGRRQGGETQYF.